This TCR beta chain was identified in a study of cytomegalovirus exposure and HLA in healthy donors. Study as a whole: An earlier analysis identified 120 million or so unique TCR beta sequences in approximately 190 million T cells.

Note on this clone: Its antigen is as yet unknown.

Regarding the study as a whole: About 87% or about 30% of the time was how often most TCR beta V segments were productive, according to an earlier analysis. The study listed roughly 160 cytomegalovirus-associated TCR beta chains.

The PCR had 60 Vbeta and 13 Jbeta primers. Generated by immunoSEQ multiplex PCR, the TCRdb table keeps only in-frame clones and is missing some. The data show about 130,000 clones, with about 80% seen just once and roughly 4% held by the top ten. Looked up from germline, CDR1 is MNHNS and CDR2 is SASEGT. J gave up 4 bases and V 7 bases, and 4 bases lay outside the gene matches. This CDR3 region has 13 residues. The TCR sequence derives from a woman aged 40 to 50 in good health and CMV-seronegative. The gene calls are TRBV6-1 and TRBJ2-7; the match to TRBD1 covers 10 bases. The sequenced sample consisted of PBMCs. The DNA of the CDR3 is TGTGCCAGCACCCGGGACAGGGGATACGAGCAGTACTTC. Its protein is CASTRDRGYEQYF.